One sample yielded the 32 T cell receptor beta chains listed below, sequenced in a study of T-cell memory formation after mild COVID-19. One entry per CDR3 protein, called by TCRdb with MiXCR from the 5' RACE reads. Of 410,000 or so distinct CDR3 sequences in the sample, about 25% were seen once. The sequenced sample consisted of PBMCs or a T cell subset sorted from them (not recorded which). These receptors originate from an adult woman who had mild COVID-19 (a few samples of this study predate the infection). Cell type and time point are not known.

This clonotype was observed a few times. The chain recombines TRBV7-9 with TRBJ1-2; D possibly corresponds to TRBD1 (5 bases). Germline values: CDR1 SEHNR, CDR2 FQNEAQ (reference sequence). The V end was cut by 6 bases, the J end by 4 bases, with 15 bases between. This CDR3 is built from 14 residues. The CDR3 DNA reads TGTGCCAGCAGTTCGGGGGGGTCGGGCTATGGCTACACCTTC. Amino acid sequence: CASSSGGSGYGYTF. Using reference TRBV7-9 and TRBJ1-2 for the parts outside the CDR3, the full variable domain is DTGVSQNPRHKITKRGQNVTFRCDPISEHNRLYWYRQTLGQGPEFLTYFQNEAQLEKSRLLSDRFSAERPKGSFSTLEIQRTEQGDSAMYLCASSSGGSGYGYTFGSGTRLTVV.

This chain connects TRBV12-3 or TRBV12-4 to TRBJ1-5, with TRBD1 matching over 8 bases. CDR3 length equals 14 residues. V dropped 7 bases and J dropped 10; count of bases not matched to a gene: 12. CDR3 coding DNA: TGTGCCAGCATCGACAGGGGCCGGGGGGGACCCCAGCATTTT. Encoded protein: CASIDRGRGGPQHF.

This clonotype was seen more than once but under ten times. The chain carries TRBV7-9 and TRBJ1-1; 7 bases are shared with TRBD1. The CDR3 sequence is 16 residues long. Germline lookup yields CDR1 SEHNR and CDR2 FQNEAQ (reference sequence). J lost 1 base, V lost 5 bases, and 10 bases had no gene match. The CDR3 bases are TGTGCCAGCAGCCTCCCTCCCGGGACAGCGAACACTGAAGCTTTCTTT. It yields the protein CASSLPPGTANTEAFF.

This clonotype was recorded a few times. The chain links TRBV4-1 to TRBJ1-2, with D perhaps matching TRBD1 (5 bases). The CDR3 is made up of 14 amino acids. V lost 0 bases and J lost 8, with 13 bases in between. Germline-derived CDR1 and CDR2 are MGHRA and YSYEKL. CDR3 loop: CASSQDRGSLGYTF. The DNA for the CDR3 is TGCGCCAGCAGCCAAGACCGGGGCAGCCTGGGCTACACCTTC.

This clonotype has only a few counts. The rearrangement uses TRBV6-5 and TRBJ2-1; 11 nucleotides match TRBD2. The J segment lost 12 bases and the V segment lost 2 bases, leaving 9 bases of the junction unmatched. This CDR3 has 15 amino acids. From germline, CDR1 is MNHEY and CDR2 SVGAGI. The CDR3 nucleotides are TGTGCCAGCAGTTACGGGGTAGCGGGAGGGCCCCGGCAGTTCTTC. This codes for CASSYGVAGGPRQFF.

CDR3 sequence: CATSGRESTDTQYF. As DNA, the CDR3 is TGTGCCACCAGTGGACGGGAAAGCACAGATACGCAGTATTTT. The V gene is TRBV24-1, the J gene TRBJ2-3; a possible D gene is TRBD2 (5 bases). V was shortened by 5 bases and J by 0 bases, with 8 bases between the two germline ends. This CDR3 spans 14 amino acids. The germline V gene encodes CDR1 KGHDR and CDR2 SFDVKD.

This clonotype has ten or more counts. V and J are TRBV12-3 or TRBV12-4 and TRBJ2-5; maybe TRBD1 (5 bases). The CDR3 consists of 12 residues. V was shortened by 6 bases and J by 10 bases, with 15 bases between the two germline ends. CDR3 nucleotides: TGTGCCAGCAGGACGGCCCCAGGGTTCCAGTACTTC. Translation gives CASRTAPGFQYF.

This chain links TRBV20-1 with TRBJ1-2; D uncertain. CDR3 size: 12 residues. The V gene lost 0 bases and the J gene lost 7 bases, with 9 bases spanning the gap. In germline, CDR1 is DFQATT, CDR2 SNEGSKA (reference sequence). CDR3 amino acids: CSARDLPFGYTF. The CDR3 nucleotides read TGCAGTGCTAGAGACCTCCCGTTTGGCTACACCTTC.

The genes are TRBV6-2 or TRBV6-3 and TRBJ1-2, with D hard to call. The CDR3 has 12 amino acids. The germline CDR1 and CDR2 sequences are MNHEY and SVGEGT. Trimming took 2 bases from V and 9 from J, leaving 10 bases between them. The CDR3 reads CASSYGGQSYTF. Here the CDR3 DNA reads TGTGCCAGCAGTTACGGCGGGCAGAGCTACACCTTC.

This clonotype was found a few times. This chain connects TRBV12-3 or TRBV12-4 to TRBJ2-7, with D unclear. V dropped 2 bases and J dropped 4 bases, with 9 bases sitting between them. The CDR3 extends over 13 amino acids. CDR3 in DNA: TGTGCCAGCAGTTTATACATCGGGTACGAGCAGTACTTC. Translating gives CASSLYIGYEQYF.

This clonotype showed up many times. The V and J genes are TRBV11-2 and TRBJ1-2, with D perhaps matching TRBD1 (5 bases). The CDR3 is 14 amino acids. CDR1 and CDR2 (germline): SGHAT, FQNNGV. The V end lost 4 bases, the J end lost 4 bases, and 13 bases lay between the germline ends. CDR3 coding DNA: TGTGCCAGCAGCTCCCGGGGCAGACCCTATGGCTACACCTTC. This gives the protein CASSSRGRPYGYTF.

CDR3 coding DNA: TGTGCCAGCAGCTCTGTAGGGGCGCACACTGAAGCTTTCTTT. It encodes CASSSVGAHTEAFF. The V gene is TRBV7-2, the J gene TRBJ1-1, with D perhaps matching TRBD1 (5 bases). The V end was cut by 4 bases, the J end by 3 bases, with 12 bases between. Germline V gene data show CDR1 as SGHTA and CDR2 as FQGNSA. The CDR3 sequence is 14 residues long. Variable domain in full (rest from reference TRBV7-2 and TRBJ1-1): GAGVSQSPSNKVTEKGKDVELRCDPISGHTALYWYRQSLGQGLEFLIYFQGNSAPDKSGLPSDRFSAERTGGSVSTLTIQRTQQEDSAVYLCASSSVGAHTEAFFGQGTRLTVV.

The J gene is TRBJ1-5, the V gene TRBV7-3; no reliable D call. CDR1 SGHTA and CDR2 FQGTGA come from the germline V gene. CDR3 length equals 13 residues. Trimming removed 5 bases at V and 3 bases at J, with 8 bases between. CDR3 bases: TGTGCCAGCAGCGACGGAGTCAATCAGCCCCAGCATTTT. It translates to CASSDGVNQPQHF.

The rearrangement links TRBV20-1 to TRBJ2-5; 10 bases align to TRBD1. The germline V gene encodes CDR1 DFQATT and CDR2 SNEGSKA (reference sequence). V shed 3 bases, J shed 2 bases, and the junction held 3 bases outside the gene matches. This CDR3 contains 14 residues. This CDR3 reads CSASRQGAQETQYF. The CDR3 nucleotides read TGCAGTGCTAGCCGACAGGGGGCTCAAGAGACCCAGTACTTC.

There are a few counts of this clonotype. The CDR3 sequence: CASSAARQGTYNEQFF. The CDR3 DNA is TGTGCCAGCAGCGCAGCTAGGCAGGGGACCTACAATGAGCAGTTCTTC. The chain carries TRBV9 and TRBJ2-1, with a tentative D call TRBD1 (6 bases). The CDR3 has 16 residues. Germline CDR1 is SGDLS and CDR2 is YYNGEE. With 3 bases removed from V and 2 bases from J, the gap between germline ends came to 15 bases.

The genes are TRBV6-5 and TRBJ2-6; D ambiguous. The V end lost 3 bases, the J end lost 1 base, and 7 bases lay between the germline ends. This CDR3 spans 15 amino acids. The germline gives CDR1 MNHEY, CDR2 SVGAGI. The CDR3 DNA is TGTGCCAGCAGTTATCACGGATCTGGGGCCAACGTCCTGACTTTC. Encoded protein: CASSYHGSGANVLTF.

The chain links TRBV6-2 or TRBV6-3 to TRBJ2-5; 7 bases are a match to TRBD1. Unmatched junction bases numbered 4, after V lost 7 bases and J lost 2 bases. The CDR3 loop spans 13 amino acids. Germline CDR1 reads MNHEY; CDR2 reads SVGEGT. The CDR3 reads CASIGQAQETQYF. As DNA, the CDR3 is TGTGCCAGCATAGGACAGGCACAAGAGACCCAGTACTTC.

The V and J genes are TRBV7-8 and TRBJ1-4, with D perhaps TRBD1 (6 bases). This CDR3 has 17 amino acids. Trimming took 3 bases from V and 0 from J, leaving 14 bases between them. The germline gives CDR1 SGHVS, CDR2 FQNEAQ. CDR3 loop: CASSLGQTIATNEKLFF. Written as DNA, the CDR3 is TGTGCCAGCAGCTTGGGACAAACAATTGCAACTAATGAAAAACTGTTTTTT.

This clonotype came up a few times. The chain employs TRBV5-1 and TRBJ1-2; 8 bases agree with TRBD1. The CDR3 contains 15 residues. CDR1 is SGHRS and CDR2 is YFSETQ in the germline V gene. J gave up 2 bases and V 3 bases, and 6 bases lay outside the gene matches. The CDR3 DNA sequence: TGCGCCAGCAGCTCTCCGACAGGGGCGAACTATGGCTACACCTTC. Translation: CASSSPTGANYGYTF.

The genes are TRBV5-1 and TRBJ2-1; D is possibly TRBD1 or TRBD2 (5 bases each). CDR1 SGHRS and CDR2 YFSETQ come from the germline V gene. The V and J ends lost 4 bases and 4 bases respectively, with 12 bases between them. This CDR3 region has 14 residues. The CDR3 sequence is CASSGGSLYNEQFF. The CDR3 DNA follows: TGCGCCAGCAGCGGGGGTTCCCTTTACAATGAGCAGTTCTTC.

This chain connects TRBV5-1 to TRBJ1-3; TRBD1 matches 8 bases. Germline loops: CDR1 SGHRS, CDR2 YFSETQ. The CDR3 runs 17 residues. Trimming at V came to 6 bases and at J to 0 bases, leaving 11 bases not matched to a gene. The CDR3, as DNA: TGCGCCAGCATGCCGACGGGACAGGCCTACTCTGGAAACACCATATATTTT. Translation: CASMPTGQAYSGNTIYF.

V gene TRBV20-1 combines with J gene TRBJ2-3; D might be TRBD2 (6 bases). Looked up from germline, CDR1 is DFQATT and CDR2 is SNEGSKA (reference sequence). The CDR3 has 13 amino acids. Trimming removed 7 bases at V and 3 bases at J, with 14 bases between. The CDR3 region is CSGGYGRTDTQYF. The CDR3 DNA is TGCAGTGGGGGGTATGGGAGGACAGATACGCAGTATTTT.

The V gene is TRBV7-2, the J gene TRBJ2-5; 10 bases align to TRBD1. This CDR3 is 16 amino acids long. Per the germline V gene, CDR1 is SGHTA and CDR2 is FQGNSA. Trimming took 4 bases from V and 4 from J; bases not matched to a gene: 9. CDR3 sequence: CASSWTGTGVGETQYF. The CDR3 DNA reads as TGTGCCAGCAGCTGGACCGGGACAGGGGTGGGAGAGACCCAGTACTTC.

V usage is TRBV6-1 and J usage is TRBJ2-1; D is tentatively TRBD1 or TRBD2 (5 bases each). The CDR3 extends over 15 amino acids. Per germline, CDR1 MNHNS and CDR2 SASEGT. Trimming stripped 8 bases from V and 4 bases from J, with 18 bases between. CDR3 sequence reads: CASSYGGEGYNEQFF. In DNA form, the CDR3 reads TGTGCCAGCTCTTATGGGGGTGAGGGATACAATGAGCAGTTCTTC.

The table lists this clonotype with a few counts. The gene calls are TRBV5-1 and TRBJ2-2; D perhaps matches TRBD1 (6 bases). The CDR3 sequence is 13 residues long. V gave up 7 bases and J gave up 3 bases, with 10 bases separating them. The germline V gene encodes CDR1 SGHRS and CDR2 YFSETQ. The CDR3 protein is CASLGAHTGELFF. The CDR3 bases are TGCGCCAGCTTGGGGGCCCACACCGGGGAGCTGTTTTTT.

The chain employs TRBV7-9 and TRBJ2-1; the match to TRBD2 covers 7 bases. Germline lookup yields CDR1 SEHNR and CDR2 FQNEAQ (reference sequence). The J segment lost 3 bases and the V segment lost 3 bases, leaving 2 bases of the junction unmatched. This CDR3 contains 14 residues. CDR3 nucleotides: TGTGCCAGCAGCTTGAGCGGGGTCTACAATGAGCAGTTCTTC. Amino acid sequence: CASSLSGVYNEQFF.

The genes are TRBV19 and TRBJ1-1; D may be TRBD1 (5 bases). Looked up from germline, CDR1 is LNHDA and CDR2 is SQIVND (reference sequence). V lost 7 bases to trimming and J lost 0 bases, with 12 bases between them. The CDR3 runs 14 residues. The CDR3 nucleotides read TGTGCCAGTACAACGGGGACCATGAACACTGAAGCTTTCTTT. It yields the protein CASTTGTMNTEAFF. Full variable domain (remainder filled in from reference TRBV19 and TRBJ1-1): DGGITQSPKYLFRKEGQNVTLSCEQNLNHDAMYWYRQDPGQGLRLIYYSQIVNDFQKGDIAEGYSVSREKKESFPLTVTSAQKNPTAFYLCASTTGTMNTEAFFGQGTRLTVV.

This chain links TRBV6-1 with TRBJ2-6, with D unclear. Germline V gives CDR1 MNHNS, CDR2 SASEGT. The CDR3 contains 15 residues. V was clipped by 8 bases and J by 0 bases, with 11 bases between them. This chain's CDR3 is CASLEWDSGANVLTF. The CDR3 coding sequence is TGTGCCAGCCTCGAATGGGACTCTGGGGCCAACGTCCTGACTTTC.

This clonotype was detected many times. V gene TRBV5-1 combines with J gene TRBJ2-5, with TRBD2 identical over 12 bases. With V trimmed by 4 bases and J by 5 bases, 6 bases remained unmatched. This CDR3 is built from 15 residues. CDR1 and CDR2 (germline): SGHRS, YFSETQ. CDR3 in amino acids: CASSRTSGEGETQYF. The CDR3 nucleotides are TGCGCCAGCAGCCGGACTAGCGGGGAGGGGGAGACCCAGTACTTC.

The rearrangement joins TRBV3-1 to TRBJ2-1; no clear D gene. The CDR3 is 13 amino acids. V was cut by 4 bases and J by 8 bases, with 12 bases left in between. Germline CDR1 and CDR2: LGHDT and YNNKEL (reference sequence). CDR3 amino acids: CASSLGGIDEQFF. CDR3 DNA: TGTGCCAGCAGCCTGGGTGGTATCGATGAGCAGTTCTTC.

This clonotype was observed a handful of times. This chain uses TRBV24-1 with TRBJ2-4; D gene ambiguous. Looked up from germline, CDR1 is KGHDR and CDR2 is SFDVKD. The CDR3 runs to 11 residues. Trimming took off 1 base at V and 9 bases at J, with 3 bases between the two ends. CDR3 loop: CATSDFGIQYF. In DNA, the CDR3 is TGTGCCACCAGTGATTTTGGCATTCAGTACTTC.

This clonotype was observed a handful of times. The chain links TRBV7-2 to TRBJ2-7; the D gene is possibly TRBD2 (5 bases). Trimming removed 5 bases at V and 7 bases at J, with 24 bases between. Per germline, CDR1 SGHTA and CDR2 FQGNSA. The CDR3 sequence is 16 residues long. CDR3 residues: CASSADSGVPSGEQYF. DNA of the CDR3: TGTGCCAGCAGCGCGGACTCCGGGGTGCCATCCGGGGAGCAGTACTTC.